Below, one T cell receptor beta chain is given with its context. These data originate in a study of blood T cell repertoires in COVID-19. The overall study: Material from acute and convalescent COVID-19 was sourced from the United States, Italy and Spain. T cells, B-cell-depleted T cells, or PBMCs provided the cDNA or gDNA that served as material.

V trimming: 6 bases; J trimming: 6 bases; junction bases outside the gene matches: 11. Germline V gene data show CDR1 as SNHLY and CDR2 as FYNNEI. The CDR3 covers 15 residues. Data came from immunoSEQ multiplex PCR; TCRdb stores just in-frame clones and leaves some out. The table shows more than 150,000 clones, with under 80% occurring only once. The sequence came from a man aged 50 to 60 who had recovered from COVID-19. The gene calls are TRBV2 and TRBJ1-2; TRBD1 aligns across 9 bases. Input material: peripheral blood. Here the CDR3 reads CASSGSSTGGDGYTF. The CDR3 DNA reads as TGTGCCAGCAGCGGATCTTCGACAGGGGGAGATGGCTACACCTTC.